The TCR beta chain described here comes from a study of blood T cell repertoires in COVID-19 (dated by TCRdb to between 2020 and 2021). Regarding the research as a whole: Samples from collaborators originated in the United States, Italy and Spain and spanned both the acute and convalescent phases of COVID-19. The material from the prospective study consisted of cDNA or gDNA derived from T cells, B-cell-depleted T cells, or PBMCs. Subjects who had been exposed to COVID-19, were actively infected with it, or had recovered from it provided the deeply sampled blood TCRbeta repertoires that made up the dataset. The repertoires were released in a freely available public database intended as a resource for research on the immune response to SARS-CoV-2. The sample metadata nearly always contained a de-identified subject ID, COVID-19 status, age in years and sex. Samples were obtained from the ongoing ImmuneRACE study (first 160 participants) and from 1,254 subjects provided by 6 global collaborators. Where available, HLA class I and class II types were obtained from metadata supplied by the sample provider rather than from assay-based typing. General conclusions and limits of the study: Clinical and demographic metadata were provided uncurated, with the amount varying by source and participant.

TCRbeta CDR3 regions were amplified from genomic DNA by means of the immunoSEQ Assay, a bias-controlled multiplex PCR. As for how the authors treated the data: The number of nucleated cells in each sample was estimated from the amplification of reference gene primers within the assay. Sequence reads were collapsed and filtered to measure the absolute abundance of every unique TCRbeta CDR3 rearrangement. Productive Simpson clonality was computed per sample as the square root of Simpson's diversity index over productive rearrangements. Entries here come from immuneACCESS through TCRdb and include only in-frame sequences with V and J called. Some clones fail to appear in such tables; in the studies checked, an unresolved V gene covers under half of the shortfall, and the cause of the remainder is unknown. V and J calls and clone size are copied from that table; D and trimming were computed from the DNA. In this sample the table shows over 200,000 clones, more than 65% of which occur a single time. Around 2.4% of the sample goes to the ten largest clones.

Samples from volunteer blood donors who had recovered from COVID-19 were contributed by a second Seattle source. Whole blood was collected in K2EDTA tubes by collaborating institutions according to the institutions' own protocols. Collaborator samples were shipped for TCRbeta analysis as frozen whole blood, isolated PBMCs, or DNA extracted from either sample type. Concerning this clone itself: Its antigen is unknown. Per-nucleotide qualities are absent, and no much larger clonotype sits a single base away.

Measured from the cysteine to the phenylalanine, the CDR3 is 15 residues long. Only CDR3 DNA is held: 45 bases, read in frame from base 1. In the germline V gene, CDR1 corresponds to SGHRS and CDR2 to YFSETQ. The V end loses 4 bases and the J end loses 4 bases, and a stretch of 12 bases separates them. Sequenced material: peripheral blood. This chain joins TRBV5-1 to TRBJ1-6; the D gene is not confidently resolved. The source of this sequence is a man in his forties who had recovered from COVID-19. The DNA sequence is as follows: TGCGCCAGCAGCCCGGACGGGGTTTATAATTCACCCCTCCACTTT. Its protein product is CASSPDGVYNSPLHF. With the rest looked up from the reference TRBV5-1 and TRBJ1-6 genes rather than sequenced, the full variable domain is KAGVTQTPRYLIKTRGQQVTLSCSPISGHRSVSWYQQTPGQGLQFLFEYFSETQRNKGNFPGRFSGRQFSNSRSEMNVSTLELGDSALYLCASSPDGVYNSPLHFGNGTRLTVT.